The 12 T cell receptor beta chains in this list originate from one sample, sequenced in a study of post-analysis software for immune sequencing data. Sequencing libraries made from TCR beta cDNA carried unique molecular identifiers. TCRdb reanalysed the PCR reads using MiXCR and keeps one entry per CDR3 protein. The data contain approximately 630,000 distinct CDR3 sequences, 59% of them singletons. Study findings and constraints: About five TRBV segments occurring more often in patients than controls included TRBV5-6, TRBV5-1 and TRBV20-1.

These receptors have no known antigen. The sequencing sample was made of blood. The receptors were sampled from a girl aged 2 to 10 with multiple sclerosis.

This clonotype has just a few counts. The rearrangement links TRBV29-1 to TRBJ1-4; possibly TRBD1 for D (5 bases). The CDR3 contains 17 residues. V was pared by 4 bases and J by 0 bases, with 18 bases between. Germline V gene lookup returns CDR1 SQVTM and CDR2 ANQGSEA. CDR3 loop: CSVGGWARDATNEKLFF. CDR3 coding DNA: TGCAGCGTTGGTGGATGGGCCAGGGATGCAACTAATGAAAAACTGTTTTTT.

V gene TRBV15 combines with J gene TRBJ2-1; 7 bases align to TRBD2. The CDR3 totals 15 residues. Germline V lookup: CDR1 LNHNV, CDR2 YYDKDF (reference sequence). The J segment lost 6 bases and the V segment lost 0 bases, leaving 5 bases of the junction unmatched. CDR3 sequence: CATSRDRASGNEQFF. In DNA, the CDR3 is TGTGCCACCAGCAGAGATCGCGCTAGCGGCAATGAGCAGTTCTTC.

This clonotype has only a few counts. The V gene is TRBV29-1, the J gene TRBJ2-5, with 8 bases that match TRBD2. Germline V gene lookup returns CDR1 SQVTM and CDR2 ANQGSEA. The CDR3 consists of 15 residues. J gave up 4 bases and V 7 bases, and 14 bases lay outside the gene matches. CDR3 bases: TGCAGCGGGAAAGCCGGGACTAGTGAAGGAGAGACCCAGTACTTC. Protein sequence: CSGKAGTSEGETQYF.

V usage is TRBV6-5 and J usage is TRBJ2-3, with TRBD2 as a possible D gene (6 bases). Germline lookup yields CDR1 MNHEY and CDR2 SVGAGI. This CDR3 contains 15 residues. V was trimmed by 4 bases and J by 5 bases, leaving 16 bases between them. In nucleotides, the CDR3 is TGTGCCAGCAGTTCCCCCTCCGTTAGCGGAGATACGCAGTATTTT. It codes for CASSSPSVSGDTQYF.

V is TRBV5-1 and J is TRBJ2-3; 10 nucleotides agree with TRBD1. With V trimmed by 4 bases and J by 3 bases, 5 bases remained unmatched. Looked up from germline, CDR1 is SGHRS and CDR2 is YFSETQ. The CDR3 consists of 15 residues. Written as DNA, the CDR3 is TGCGCCAGCAGCCCCGGGGACAGGGGAACAGATACGCAGTATTTT. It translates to CASSPGDRGTDTQYF.

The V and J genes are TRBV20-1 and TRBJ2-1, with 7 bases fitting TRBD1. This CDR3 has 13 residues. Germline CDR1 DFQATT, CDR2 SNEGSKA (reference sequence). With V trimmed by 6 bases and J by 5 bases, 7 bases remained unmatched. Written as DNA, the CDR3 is TGCAGTGCAGCCCGGGACAGAGACAATGAGCAGTTCTTC. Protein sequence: CSAARDRDNEQFF.

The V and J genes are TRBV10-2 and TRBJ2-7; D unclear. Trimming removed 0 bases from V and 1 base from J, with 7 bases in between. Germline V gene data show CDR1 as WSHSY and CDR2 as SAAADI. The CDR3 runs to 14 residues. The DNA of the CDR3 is TGCGCCAGCAGTGAGTCGAGGTTTTCCTACGAGCAGTACTTC. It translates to CASSESRFSYEQYF.

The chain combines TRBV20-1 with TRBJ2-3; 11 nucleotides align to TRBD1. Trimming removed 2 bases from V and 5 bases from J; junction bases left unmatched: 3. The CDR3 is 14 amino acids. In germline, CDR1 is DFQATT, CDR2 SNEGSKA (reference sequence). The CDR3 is CSARRTGGGDTQYF. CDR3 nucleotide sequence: TGCAGTGCTAGACGGACAGGGGGCGGAGATACGCAGTATTTT.

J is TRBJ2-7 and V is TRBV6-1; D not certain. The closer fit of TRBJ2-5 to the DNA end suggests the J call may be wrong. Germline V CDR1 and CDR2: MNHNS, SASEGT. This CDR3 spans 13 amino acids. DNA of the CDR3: TGTGCCAGCACGGCGGTTACCCAAGAGACCCAGTACTTC. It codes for CASTAVTQETQYF.

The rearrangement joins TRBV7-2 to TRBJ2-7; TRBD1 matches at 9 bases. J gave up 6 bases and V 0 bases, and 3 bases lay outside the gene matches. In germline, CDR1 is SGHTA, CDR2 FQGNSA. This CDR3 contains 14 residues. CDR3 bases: TGTGCCAGCAGCTTAGCCGGGACAGGGACCGAGCAGTACTTC. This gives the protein CASSLAGTGTEQYF.

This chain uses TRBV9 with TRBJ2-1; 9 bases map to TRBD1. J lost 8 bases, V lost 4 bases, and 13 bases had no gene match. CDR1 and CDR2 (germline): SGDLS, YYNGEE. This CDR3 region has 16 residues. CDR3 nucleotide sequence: TGTGCCAGCAGCTCCGGGGGCCGGGACAGGGTCGATGAGCAGTTCTTC. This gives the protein CASSSGGRDRVDEQFF.

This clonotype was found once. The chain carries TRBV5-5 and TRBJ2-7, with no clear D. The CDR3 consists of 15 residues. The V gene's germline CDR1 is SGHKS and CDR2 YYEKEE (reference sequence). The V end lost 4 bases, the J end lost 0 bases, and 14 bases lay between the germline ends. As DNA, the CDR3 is TGTGCCAGCAGCCAGGATTTATCGAGCTCCTACGAGCAGTACTTC. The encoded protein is CASSQDLSSSYEQYF. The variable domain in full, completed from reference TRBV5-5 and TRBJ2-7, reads DAGVTQSPTHLIKTRGQQVTLRCSPISGHKSVSWYQQVLGQGPQFIFQYYEKEERGRGNFPDRFSARQFPNYSSELNVNALLLGDSALYLCASSQDLSSSYEQYFGPGTRLTVT.